This is a list of T cell receptor beta chains from one sample in a study of technical replicates of blood from a handful of donors. TCRdb's table, derived via immunoSEQ multiplex PCR, lists solely in-frame clones and lacks some. The sample includes approximately 75,000 clones, approximately 97% seen only once; the top ten take under 0.2%. The sample consisted of T cells isolated from PBMCs. The receptors derive from a human donor in good health. CDR3s include the opening cysteine and the closing phenylalanine or tryptophan. Each record gives: J gene, V gene, CDR3 protein.

TRBJ2-1 TRBV4-2 CASSQDGSGAYNEQFF
TRBJ1-2 TRBV5-1 CASSPPSTGVDGYTF
TRBJ2-7 TRBV6-1 CASSGGLAGEGYF
TRBJ1-1 TRBV2 CASSPGAEAFF
TRBJ2-3 TRBV19 CASSDSLYSTDTQYF
TRBJ1-3 TRBV5-4 CASSTKGSPLGNTIYF
TRBJ1-4 TRBV14 CASSPGQGGTNEKLFF
TRBJ2-5 TRBV4-1 CASSQDFLAGQETQYF
TRBJ1-1 TRBV19 CASSDRGRTEAFF
TRBJ1-2 TRBV6-5 CASSYSPTRSDGYTF
TRBJ2-7 TRBV6-5 CASSSGTGGYEQYF
TRBJ2-5 TRBV27 CASSPRHGAKETQYF
TRBJ2-7 TRBV5-4 CASRSGNSYEQYF
TRBJ1-2 TRBV28 CASSTHPGRDNYGYTF
TRBJ2-7 TRBV10-3 CAIRGSGRRYEQYF
TRBJ2-3 TRBV29-1 CSVVRGGFTDTQYF
TRBJ2-1 TRBV29-1 CSVEDPASWSSYNEQFF
TRBJ2-7 TRBV5-1 CASSLVTSVKGSYEQYF
TRBJ2-7 TRBV28 CCTGMAYEQYF
TRBJ1-6 TRBV10-1 CASTRDIGNSPLHF
TRBJ1-1 TRBV5-1 CASSLVPPTGNTEAFF
TRBJ2-7 TRBV18 CASSPLTGEQYF
TRBJ1-1 TRBV30 CAWSEGQVPSTEAFF
TRBJ2-3 TRBV7-2 CASSPGLAGARTDTQYF
TRBJ1-6 TRBV21-1 CASILGPGEGGSPLHF
TRBJ1-3 TRBV6-6 CASSGQGSWGNTIYF
TRBJ2-1 TRBV7-7 CASSPGTGPSNEQFF
TRBJ1-2 TRBV25-1 CASSELTGYGYTF
TRBJ2-3 TRBV28 CASRATGGTDTQYF
TRBJ2-7 TRBV6-1 CASSLQYYEQYF
TRBJ1-1 TRBV11-1 CASSFRNTEAFF
TRBJ2-1 TRBV11-1 CASSGKGVSSYNEQFF
TRBJ1-3 TRBV5-1 CASSLVSGDFSGNTIYF
TRBJ2-6 TRBV11-3 CASSFQLAGGDGANVLTF
TRBJ2-6 TRBV5-1 CASSLAGSGANVLTF
TRBJ1-2 TRBV14 CASSQAGTGGYTF
TRBJ2-3 TRBV6-5 CASQDWGTDTQYF
TRBJ1-2 TRBV29-1 CSAVGQGHGYTF
TRBJ1-4 TRBV1 CTSSQDQDRANEKLFF
TRBJ2-2 TRBV30 CAWSLWLAPGELFF